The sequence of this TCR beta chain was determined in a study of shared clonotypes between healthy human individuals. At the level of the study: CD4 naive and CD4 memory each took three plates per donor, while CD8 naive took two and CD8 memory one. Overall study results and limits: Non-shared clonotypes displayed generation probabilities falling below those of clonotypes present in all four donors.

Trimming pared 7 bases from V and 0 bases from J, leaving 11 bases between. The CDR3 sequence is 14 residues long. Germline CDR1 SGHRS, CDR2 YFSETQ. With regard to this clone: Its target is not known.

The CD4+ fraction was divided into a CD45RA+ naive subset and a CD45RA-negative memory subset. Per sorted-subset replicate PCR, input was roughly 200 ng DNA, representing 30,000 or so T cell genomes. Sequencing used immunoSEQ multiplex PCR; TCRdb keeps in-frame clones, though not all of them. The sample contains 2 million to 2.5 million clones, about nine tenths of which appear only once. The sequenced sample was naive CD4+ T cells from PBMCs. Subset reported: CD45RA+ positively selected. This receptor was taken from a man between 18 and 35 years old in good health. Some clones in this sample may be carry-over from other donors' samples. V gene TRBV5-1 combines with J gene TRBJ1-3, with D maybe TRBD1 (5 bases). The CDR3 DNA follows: TGCGCCAGCGGGGCAGGAGACTCTGGAAACACCATATATTTT. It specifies CASGAGDSGNTIYF.